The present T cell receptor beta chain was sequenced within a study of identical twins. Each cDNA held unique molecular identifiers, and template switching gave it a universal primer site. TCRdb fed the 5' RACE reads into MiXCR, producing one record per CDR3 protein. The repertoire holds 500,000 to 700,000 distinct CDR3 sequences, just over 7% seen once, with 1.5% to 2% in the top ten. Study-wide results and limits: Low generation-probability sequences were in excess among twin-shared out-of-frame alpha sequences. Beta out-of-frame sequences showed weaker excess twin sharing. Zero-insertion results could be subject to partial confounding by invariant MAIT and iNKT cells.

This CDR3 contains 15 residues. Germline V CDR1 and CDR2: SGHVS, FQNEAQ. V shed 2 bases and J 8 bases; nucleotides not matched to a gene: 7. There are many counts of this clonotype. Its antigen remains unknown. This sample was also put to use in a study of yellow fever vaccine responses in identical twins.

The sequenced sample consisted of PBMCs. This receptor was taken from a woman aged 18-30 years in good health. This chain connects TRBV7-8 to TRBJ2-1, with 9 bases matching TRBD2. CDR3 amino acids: CASSLIGGRAHEQFF. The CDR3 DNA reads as TGTGCCAGCAGCTTAATTGGCGGGAGGGCCCATGAGCAGTTCTTC.